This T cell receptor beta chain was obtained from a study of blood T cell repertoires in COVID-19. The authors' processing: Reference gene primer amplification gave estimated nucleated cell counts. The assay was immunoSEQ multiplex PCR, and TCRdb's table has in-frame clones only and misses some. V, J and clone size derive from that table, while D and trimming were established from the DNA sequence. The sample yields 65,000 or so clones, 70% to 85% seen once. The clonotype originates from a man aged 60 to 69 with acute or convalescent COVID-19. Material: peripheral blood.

CDR3 sequence: CASSPPAGAGYGYTF. In nucleotides, the CDR3 is TGTGCCAGCTCACCACCGGCAGGGGCGGGTTATGGCTACACCTTC. V and J are TRBV18 and TRBJ1-2; weak D call: TRBD1 (6 bases). This CDR3 has 15 amino acids. Trimming left V 0 bases short and J 5 bases short, with 13 bases between. CDR1 KGHSH and CDR2 LQKENI come from the germline V gene.